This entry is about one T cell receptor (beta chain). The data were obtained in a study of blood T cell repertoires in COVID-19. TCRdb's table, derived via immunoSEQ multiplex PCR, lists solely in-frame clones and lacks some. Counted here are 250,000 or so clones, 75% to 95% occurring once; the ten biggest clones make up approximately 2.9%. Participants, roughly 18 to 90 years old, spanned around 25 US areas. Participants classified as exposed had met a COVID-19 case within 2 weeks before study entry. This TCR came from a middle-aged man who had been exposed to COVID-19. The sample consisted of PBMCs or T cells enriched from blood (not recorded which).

CDR3 sequence (DNA): TGTGCCATCAGCGGGACATCTCACTACGAGCAGTACTTC. It yields the protein CAISGTSHYEQYF. This chain joins TRBV10-3 and TRBJ2-7, with D possibly TRBD1 on 6 matching bases. Trimming left V 6 bases short and J 3 bases short, with 12 bases between. Germline CDR1 reads ENHRY; CDR2 reads SYGVKD. The CDR3 sequence is 13 residues long.